The 9 T cell receptor beta chains below were found in one sample sequenced in a study of neurological immune-mediated disorders. TCRdb passed the 5' RACE reads through MiXCR, listing each CDR3 protein once. There are approximately 74,000 distinct CDR3 sequences in the sample; around 5% occur only once, and around 7% lies in the top ten. The sequenced sample was PBMCs. Receptor source: a man younger than 35 with multiple sclerosis.

This clonotype was detected ten times or more. The CDR3 region is CASSDPGEQYF. The CDR3 DNA reads as TGTGCCAGCAGTGACCCCGGGGAGCAGTACTTC. V is TRBV6-6 and J is TRBJ2-7; D not certain. The CDR3 has 11 amino acids. The germline V gene has CDR1 MNHNY and CDR2 SVGAGI (reference sequence). The V end was cut by 5 bases, the J end by 7 bases, with 9 bases between.

This clonotype was counted a few times. It may be a read error: a sequence one base away is much more abundant. The V call is TRBV6-4, the J call TRBJ2-3; D is possibly TRBD1 (6 bases). The CDR3 runs 14 residues. V shed 2 bases and J shed 4 bases, with 10 bases lying between them. Germline V CDR1 and CDR2: MRHNA, SNTAGT. The CDR3 sequence is CASSDGKGADTQYF. The CDR3, as DNA: TGTGCCAGCAGTGACGGAAAGGGGGCAGATACGCAGTATTTT.

This clonotype was seen repeatedly, ten times or more. The rearrangement links TRBV5-1 to TRBJ2-1; D is ambiguous. Germline V gene sequence: CDR1 SGHRS, CDR2 YFSETQ. This CDR3 is 15 amino acids long. The ends were cut back, 3 bases at V and 0 bases at J, with 10 bases in the middle. The CDR3 here is CASSSTWSSYNEQFF. The CDR3 DNA reads as TGCGCCAGCAGCTCGACCTGGAGCTCCTACAATGAGCAGTTCTTC.

This clonotype was counted many times. V is TRBV4-3 and J is TRBJ2-2; no definite D call. The CDR3 has 17 amino acids. Trimming removed 0 bases from V and 2 bases from J, with 13 bases in between. Germline V gene sequence: CDR1 LGHNA, CDR2 YSLEER. The DNA for the CDR3 is TGCGCCAGCAGCCAAGACTGGACCGCCCTCAACACCGGGGAGCTGTTTTTT. It specifies CASSQDWTALNTGELFF.

This clonotype was counted at least ten times. The chain recombines TRBV11-2 with TRBJ2-7; a possible D gene is TRBD2 (5 bases). Germline V gives CDR1 SGHAT, CDR2 FQNNGV. V lost 1 base, J lost 5 bases, and 12 bases lay in between. The CDR3 spans 14 residues. The CDR3 DNA reads as TGTGCCAGCAGCTTAGGTCGGGGATTCGACGAGCAGTACTTC. It yields the protein CASSLGRGFDEQYF.

This clonotype has ten or more counts. This chain links TRBV5-1 with TRBJ2-3, with 7 nucleotides matching TRBD2. Germline CDR1 reads SGHRS; CDR2 reads YFSETQ. The CDR3 is 15 amino acids. The ends lost 6 bases at V and 0 bases at J; junction bases unmatched: 7. CDR3 sequence: CASMASGMSTDTQYF. CDR3 in DNA: TGCGCCAGCATGGCTAGCGGTATGAGCACAGATACGCAGTATTTT. Full variable domain (rest looked up from reference TRBV5-1 and TRBJ2-3): KAGVTQTPRYLIKTRGQQVTLSCSPISGHRSVSWYQQTPGQGLQFLFEYFSETQRNKGNFPGRFSGRQFSNSRSEMNVSTLELGDSALYLCASMASGMSTDTQYFGPGTRLTVL.

Concerning this clonotype itself: A much larger clone sits a single nucleotide away, making a read error possible. The gene calls are TRBV6-6 and TRBJ1-2; D gene uncertain. The CDR3 runs 14 residues. Germline V gene lookup returns CDR1 MNHNY and CDR2 SVGAGI (reference sequence). Trimming removed 7 bases at V and 4 bases at J, with 16 bases between. The CDR3 spells CASNQGRGGYGYTF. For the CDR3, the DNA is TGTGCCAGCAACCAAGGACGGGGAGGCTATGGCTACACCTTC.

There are many counts of this clonotype. This rearrangement joins TRBV20-1 to TRBJ1-1; 8 bases align to TRBD1. This CDR3 is 14 amino acids long. The ends lost 3 bases at V and 4 bases at J; junction bases unmatched: 7. Germline V gene data show CDR1 as DFQATT and CDR2 as SNEGSKA (reference sequence). The CDR3 spells CSASLTGGVTEAFF. The CDR3 DNA reads as TGCAGTGCTAGTCTCACAGGGGGAGTCACTGAAGCTTTCTTT.

This clonotype was observed at least ten times. The chain carries TRBV4-2 and TRBJ1-4, with D possibly matching TRBD1 (5 bases). V was trimmed by 4 bases and J by 8 bases, leaving 17 bases between them. CDR3 length: 15 amino acids. Germline V CDR1 and CDR2: LGHNA, YNFKEQ. CDR3: CASSPLGGAGEKLFF. The CDR3 DNA follows: TGTGCCAGCAGCCCCCTCGGAGGGGCTGGGGAAAAACTGTTTTTT.